A single sample gave rise to the 21 T cell receptor beta chains below, sequenced in a study of cytomegalovirus exposure and HLA in healthy donors. The PCR ran on 60 Vbeta and 13 Jbeta primers. Here immunoSEQ multiplex PCR was the method, and the copy in TCRdb shows in-frame clones only, minus some. The table lists around 68,000 clones, 65% to 90% of them singletons, with around 10% in the top ten. Sequenced input: PBMCs. These receptors were obtained from a female donor in good health and CMV-seronegative.

This sequence joins TRBV10-3 and TRBJ1-5; the match to TRBD1 covers 8 bases. The CDR3 has 16 residues. V was clipped by 3 bases and J by 2 bases; unmatched bases: 6. The germline CDR1 and CDR2 sequences are ENHRY and SYGVKD. The CDR3 region is CAISDPGGWGNQPQHF. The CDR3 DNA follows: TGTGCCATCAGTGATCCAGGGGGCTGGGGCAATCAGCCCCAGCATTTT.

This sequence joins TRBV19 and TRBJ2-5; no definite D call. Germline V gives CDR1 LNHDA, CDR2 SQIVND (reference sequence). This CDR3 has 15 amino acids. Trimming removed 4 bases at V and 4 bases at J, with 16 bases between. CDR3 sequence (DNA): TGTGCCAGTAGTACCCCCGGAGTGCTGGGAGAGACCCAGTACTTC. Translation gives CASSTPGVLGETQYF.

V usage is TRBV14 and J usage is TRBJ2-5; 9 bases agree with TRBD2. J lost 4 bases, V lost 4 bases, and 1 base had no gene match. There are 13 residues in the CDR3. Germline V gene lookup returns CDR1 SGHDN and CDR2 FVKESK. The CDR3 coding sequence is TGTGCCAGCAGCCCGGGACTAGCAGAGACCCAGTACTTC. It is translated as CASSPGLAETQYF.

Details on this clone: Germline is not matched at one junction end, which may reflect a read error. The chain has TRBV7-7 and TRBJ2-3; 8 nucleotides agree with TRBD2. This CDR3 contains 14 residues. Germline CDR1 and CDR2: SSHAT and FNYEAQ (reference sequence). The CDR3 here is CASSFTGGADTQYF. CDR3 bases: TGTGCTAGCAGCTTTACCGGGGGGGCAGATACGCAGTATTTT.

The J gene is TRBJ2-3, the V gene TRBV19; 10 nucleotides match TRBD1. The V gene's germline CDR1 is LNHDA and CDR2 SQIVND (reference sequence). The CDR3 totals 17 residues. With 1 base clipped from V and 4 bases from J, the junction kept 8 bases outside the gene matches. The chain's CDR3 is CASSIVLRDRGPDTQYF. DNA of the CDR3: TGTGCCAGTAGTATAGTACTACGGGACAGGGGTCCAGATACGCAGTATTTT.

The chain links TRBV2 to TRBJ1-1; no firm D call. This CDR3 has 14 residues. CDR1 is SNHLY, CDR2 FYNNEI, per germline. Trimming cost V 2 bases and J 3 bases, with 10 bases left between them. The CDR3 nucleotides are TGTGCCAGCAGTGAAAAGGAGGGTGACACTGAAGCTTTCTTT. This translates into CASSEKEGDTEAFF.

This chain joins TRBV7-9 and TRBJ1-1, with TRBD1 matching 9 bases. Germline trimming cut 4 bases from V and 7 bases from J; bases unmatched to any gene: 4. CDR1 and CDR2 from the germline V gene are SEHNR and FQNEAQ (reference sequence). The CDR3 is made up of 13 amino acids. CDR3 sequence reads: CASSSLTGGEAFF. In nucleotides, the CDR3 is TGTGCCAGCAGCTCGTTGACAGGGGGTGAAGCTTTCTTT.

The V and J genes are TRBV13 and TRBJ2-1; 13 positions match TRBD2. CDR1 PRHDT and CDR2 FYEKMQ come from the germline V gene (reference sequence). The CDR3 covers 16 residues. V shed 4 bases, J shed 2 bases, and the junction held 2 bases outside the gene matches. The CDR3 coding sequence is TGTGCCAGCAGCTGGACTAGCGGGGGCACCTACAATGAGCAGTTCTTC. Translating gives CASSWTSGGTYNEQFF.

This sequence joins TRBV6-1 and TRBJ2-3; TRBD2 is a possible D gene (5 bases). Germline V CDR1 and CDR2: MNHNS, SASEGT. V lost 6 bases and J lost 2, with 6 bases in between. The CDR3 runs to 12 residues. The DNA of the CDR3 is TGTGCCAGCAGCGGGGACACAGATACGCAGTATTTT. Translated: CASSGDTDTQYF.

The chain uses TRBV7-2 and TRBJ1-4, with D perhaps matching TRBD1 (5 bases). The V and J ends lost 1 base and 5 bases respectively, with 11 bases between them. The germline CDR1 and CDR2 sequences are SGHTA and FQGNSA. The CDR3 is made up of 15 amino acids. For the CDR3, the DNA is TGTGCCAGCAGCTTAGTGCGGGGGGAAAATGAAAAACTGTTTTTT. Its protein is CASSLVRGENEKLFF.

The chain joins TRBV28 to TRBJ2-3; TRBD1 agrees at 8 bases. The CDR3 totals 16 residues. Germline V gives CDR1 MDHEN, CDR2 SYDVKM. V shed 5 bases, J shed 4 bases, and the junction held 11 bases outside the gene matches. CDR3 sequence (DNA): TGTGCCAGCAGTCCGGGCAGGGGGCGCGGGGCAGATACGCAGTATTTT. This gives the protein CASSPGRGRGADTQYF.

This chain joins TRBV6-4 and TRBJ2-7; 10 bases match TRBD1. From germline, CDR1 is MRHNA and CDR2 SNTAGT. The CDR3 has 15 residues. V trimming: 8 bases; J trimming: 7 bases; junction bases outside the gene matches: 14. The CDR3 DNA reads TGTGCCAGCTCCCCCGTGGGGACAGGGGCACGGGAGCAGTACTTC. This sequence encodes CASSPVGTGAREQYF.

V usage is TRBV6-5 and J usage is TRBJ2-5, with 12 bases fitting TRBD1. Trimming took 5 bases from V and 2 from J; bases not matched to a gene: 3. Germline CDR1 is MNHEY and CDR2 is SVGAGI. This CDR3 has 15 amino acids. The CDR3 spells CASSRDRGRQETQYF. CDR3 DNA sequence: TGTGCCAGCAGTCGGGACAGGGGGCGGCAAGAGACCCAGTACTTC.

The chain uses TRBV27 and TRBJ2-5, with D perhaps matching TRBD2 (6 bases). The CDR3 runs to 15 residues. The V end was cut by 6 bases, the J end by 2 bases, with 16 bases between. The germline V gene has CDR1 MNHEY and CDR2 SMNVEV (reference sequence). This CDR3 is CASSSIAAGQETQYF. The CDR3 DNA is TGTGCCAGCAGCTCAATAGCGGCCGGGCAAGAGACCCAGTACTTC.

The chain employs TRBV11-2 and TRBJ2-4, with TRBD1 identical over 7 bases. In germline, CDR1 is SGHAT, CDR2 FQNNGV. J was trimmed by 4 bases and V by 4 bases; bases with no gene match: 7. The CDR3 is 15 amino acids. CDR3 region: CASSSGTATKNIQYF. The CDR3 nucleotides are TGTGCCAGCAGCTCGGGGACAGCTACAAAAAACATTCAGTACTTC.

The rearrangement joins TRBV7-9 to TRBJ2-7, with TRBD2 matching 14 bases. The CDR3 extends over 17 amino acids. The ends lost 4 bases at V and 4 bases at J; junction bases unmatched: 9. Germline CDR1 and CDR2: SEHNR and FQNEAQ (reference sequence). The CDR3 is CASSSLGTSGGKYEQYF. In DNA form, the CDR3 reads TGTGCCAGCAGCTCACTGGGGACTAGCGGGGGCAAGTACGAGCAGTACTTC.

The J gene is TRBJ2-5, the V gene TRBV4-3; unclear D gene. Gene TRBJ2-7 matches the end of the DNA better, so the J call may be wrong. CDR1 and CDR2 from the germline V gene are LGHNA and YSLEER. This CDR3 has 14 amino acids. CDR3 in DNA: TGCGCCAGCAGCCAAGATACGGTCTCCTACGAGCAGTACTTC. This codes for CASSQDTVSYEQYF.

This rearrangement joins TRBV15 to TRBJ2-7; tentatively, D is TRBD2 (6 bases). CDR1 and CDR2 from the germline V gene are LNHNV and YYDKDF (reference sequence). V was trimmed by 3 bases and J by 1 base, leaving 7 bases between them. The CDR3 extends over 13 amino acids. CDR3 amino acids: CATSSGTSYEQYF. The CDR3, as DNA: TGTGCCACCAGCAGTGGGACTTCCTACGAGCAGTACTTC.

This clone has a single count. The V call is TRBV9, the J call TRBJ2-3; 9 nucleotides match TRBD1. Trimming took 4 bases from V and 4 from J; bases not matched to a gene: 10. The CDR3 spans 16 residues. Germline V gene lookup returns CDR1 SGDLS and CDR2 YYNGEE. The chain's CDR3 is CASSISGGQGADTQYF. DNA of the CDR3: TGTGCCAGCAGCATCAGTGGGGGACAGGGAGCAGATACGCAGTATTTT.

This clone was detected a few times. The chain employs TRBV19 and TRBJ2-1; tentative D call: TRBD1 (6 bases). V lost 6 bases, J lost 0 bases, and 21 bases lay in between. This CDR3 contains 18 residues. Germline-derived CDR1 and CDR2 are LNHDA and SQIVND (reference sequence). In nucleotides, the CDR3 is TGTGCCAGTAGCGGGCCCACTGGGGGCATGGGCTCCTACAATGAGCAGTTCTTC. This codes for CASSGPTGGMGSYNEQFF.

The chain combines TRBV9 with TRBJ2-5; tentatively, D is TRBD2 (7 bases). This CDR3 comprises 18 residues. CDR1 and CDR2 (germline): SGDLS, YYNGEE. V gave up 0 bases and J gave up 5 bases, with 23 bases separating them. The chain's CDR3 is CASSVDASVWGGQETQYF. The CDR3 nucleotides read TGTGCCAGCAGCGTAGATGCCTCGGTGTGGGGGGGCCAGGAGACCCAGTACTTC.